The 6 T cell receptor beta chains reported below all come from one sample, sequenced in a study of blood T cell repertoires in COVID-19. Sequencing was performed with immunoSEQ multiplex PCR; in TCRdb, only in-frame clones are kept and a portion is missing. This sample yields approximately 250,000 clones, of which approximately 87% are seen a single time; about 4.5% belongs to the top ten. Material: peripheral blood. Receptors were obtained from a man aged 55 to 69 who had recovered from COVID-19.

J is TRBJ1-1 and V is TRBV21-1; the D call in the table, TRBD1, was not verified against the DNA. TRBV21-1 is a documented pseudogene. The CDR3 loop spans 20 amino acids. CDR3 amino acids: CASSKASGTGEGISYTEAFF. The CDR3 DNA reads TGTGCCAGCAGCAAAGCCTCCGGGACAGGGGAGGGGATTTCTTACACTGAAGCTTTCTTT.

This chain joins TRBV30 and TRBJ2-3; 10 nucleotides match TRBD1. The CDR3 extends over 15 amino acids. CDR1 is GTSNPN, CDR2 SVGIG, per germline (reference sequence). The J segment lost 3 bases and the V segment lost 5 bases, leaving 8 bases of the junction unmatched. The CDR3 DNA reads as TGTGCCTGGGGACCCGGGACAGGGGTAACAGATACGCAGTATTTT. It is translated as CAWGPGTGVTDTQYF.

The chain joins TRBV3-1 (or the pseudogene TRBV3-2) to TRBJ2-2; 11 nucleotides agree with TRBD2. V shed 6 bases, J shed 4 bases, and the junction held 1 base outside the gene matches. The CDR3 length is 14 residues. Germline V lookup: CDR1 LGHDT, CDR2 YNNKEL (reference sequence). The DNA of the CDR3 is TGTGCCAGCAGAGGACTAGCGGGCACCGGGGAGCTGTTTTTT. Its protein is CASRGLAGTGELFF.

The chain couples TRBV7-9 to TRBJ1-4; tentatively, D is TRBD1 (6 bases). This CDR3 contains 15 residues. CDR1 is SEHNR, CDR2 FQNEAQ, per germline (reference sequence). V lost 5 bases and J 4 bases, leaving 14 bases between the germline ends. Here the CDR3 DNA reads TGTGCCAGCAGCCCCAGGGGCCAGATTAATGAAAAACTGTTTTTT. Protein: CASSPRGQINEKLFF.

The genes are TRBV6-5 and TRBJ1-1; 11 positions match TRBD1. The germline gives CDR1 MNHEY, CDR2 SVGAGI. The CDR3 covers 15 residues. V was clipped by 4 bases and J by 4 bases; unmatched bases: 5. The CDR3 reads CASSWTGGATTEAFF. The CDR3 DNA follows: TGTGCCAGCAGTTGGACAGGGGGCGCGACCACTGAAGCTTTCTTT.

The rearrangement links TRBV18 to TRBJ1-1; perhaps TRBD1 as D (5 bases). In germline, CDR1 is KGHSH, CDR2 LQKENI. The CDR3 extends over 17 amino acids. V lost 0 bases and J 3 bases, leaving 17 bases between the germline ends. The DNA for the CDR3 is TGTGCCAGCTCACCACCCAGCCGGCGCGGGGGAGACACTGAAGCTTTCTTT. This encodes CASSPPSRRGGDTEAFF.